What follows are 2 T cell receptor beta chains derived from one specimen sequenced in a study of T cell clonality in common variable immunodeficiency. Overall study findings and caveats: Fewer deletions and N-nucleotide insertions were reportedly seen in common variable immunodeficiency TCR beta sequences.

Clones were sequenced by immunoSEQ multiplex PCR, and TCRdb holds only the in-frame ones, with some missing. The sample gives 15,000 to 20,000 clones, none seen only once, and the top ten clones hold about 6.3%. Antigen specificity for these receptors is unknown. The specimen was peripheral blood mononuclear cells. The receptors come from a human donor with common variable immunodeficiency.

This clone has a handful of counts. The DNA ends 3 residues before the CDR3 does, and the rest of the CDR3 is filled in from the germline J gene. V and J are TRBV7-8 and TRBJ1-6; TRBD1 might be the D (6 bases). Germline CDR1 and CDR2: SGHVS and FQNEAQ. This CDR3 spans 15 amino acids. Between the trimmed V and J ends, which lost 5 bases and 3 bases, there was a span of 11 bases. CDR3 amino acids: CASSLQGLYNSPLHF. CDR3 bases read: TGTGCCAGCAGCCTGCAGGGGCTCTATAATTCACCC.

This clone has just a few counts. Here the CDR3 reads CSAKYTGGLNSPLHF. CDR3 DNA (partial): TGCAGTGCTAAATATACAGGGGGACTCAATTCACCC. The V call is TRBV20-1, the J call TRBJ1-6, with TRBD1 matching 8 bases. The CDR3 is cut off 3 residues early in the read; its end comes from the germline J gene. Losses at the gene ends were 4 bases for V and 7 bases for J; bases not matched to a gene: 9. This CDR3 contains 15 residues. Germline V gene lookup returns CDR1 DFQATT and CDR2 SNEGSKA (reference sequence).